Sequencing of this T cell receptor (beta chain) was carried out in a study of T-cell reconstitution after alpha-beta-depleted transplantation in children. For TCRbeta, the library was prepared with unique molecular identifiers. TCRdb used MiXCR to reprocess the PCR reads, holding one entry per CDR3 protein. The sample contains 200,000 to 300,000 distinct CDR3 sequences, roughly 26% of which appear only once. Study-wide results and caveats: High day-60 TCRbeta diversity in some patients came from surviving recipient T cells and thymic progenitors. T cells produced anew were the main source of T-cell counts and diversity one year after transplant. Approximately two months post-transplant, alpha-beta T cells reportedly originated from several hundred expanded graft clones.

With V trimmed by 2 bases and J by 1 base, 2 bases remained unmatched. The CDR3 runs to 14 residues. Germline CDR1 reads MNHEY; CDR2 reads SVGAGI. Many counts were recorded for this clonotype. Its target is unknown. The genes are TRBV6-5 and TRBJ2-7; 7 bases align to TRBD2. This TCR was recovered from a girl aged 2 to 10 with Fanconi anemia, due to receive a stem cell transplant. The input for sequencing was PBMCs, taken before TCRalphabeta/CD19-depleted stem cell transplant. Here the CDR3 DNA reads TGTGCCAGCAGTTACGGCGGGGGATCCTACGAGCAGTACTTC. It translates to CASSYGGGSYEQYF.